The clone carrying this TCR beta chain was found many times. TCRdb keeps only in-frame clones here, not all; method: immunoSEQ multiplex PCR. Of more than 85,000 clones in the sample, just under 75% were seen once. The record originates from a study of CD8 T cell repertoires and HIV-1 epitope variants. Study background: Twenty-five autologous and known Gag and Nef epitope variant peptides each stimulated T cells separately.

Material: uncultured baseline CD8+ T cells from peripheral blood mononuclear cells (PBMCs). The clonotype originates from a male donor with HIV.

The chain's CDR3 is CASSLVAGTNYGYTF. CDR3 DNA sequence: TGTGCCAGCAGCTTGGTCGCAGGAACTAACTATGGCTACACCTTC. V and J are TRBV5-6 and TRBJ1-2; unclear D gene. Germline V gene data show CDR1 as SGHDT and CDR2 as YYEEEE. The CDR3 is 15 residues long. V lost 0 bases, J lost 0 bases, and 9 bases lay in between.